These 21 T cell receptor beta chains originate from one sample sequenced in a study of T cell responses to AZD1222 COVID-19 vaccine. Sequencing was performed with immunoSEQ multiplex PCR; in TCRdb, only in-frame clones are kept and a portion is missing. The sample holds tens of thousands of clones, 85% to 95% seen once. The specimen was peripheral blood, collected on day 0 of AZD1222 vaccination. Receptors originate from an adult in good health.

The J gene is TRBJ1-1, the V gene TRBV7-8; D is ambiguous. Trimming removed 4 bases at V and 5 bases at J, with 17 bases between. The CDR3 extends over 15 amino acids. The germline V gene has CDR1 SGHVS and CDR2 FQNEAQ. CDR3 protein: CASSSLNPRRTEAFF. For the CDR3, the DNA is TGTGCCAGCAGCTCTCTGAACCCAAGGAGAACTGAAGCTTTCTTT.

This clone showed up just once. The V call is TRBV6-5, the J call TRBJ1-6, with D perhaps TRBD1 (5 bases). Germline CDR1 MNHEY, CDR2 SVGAGI. The CDR3 length is 15 residues. V dropped 7 bases and J dropped 0 bases, with 10 bases sitting between them. CDR3 region: CASNSGSSYNSPLHF. For the CDR3, the DNA is TGTGCCAGCAACTCAGGGAGCTCCTATAATTCACCCCTCCACTTT.

The gene calls are TRBV2 and TRBJ2-7; D is unclear. V was shortened by 6 bases and J by 7 bases, with 10 bases between the two germline ends. CDR3 length equals 11 residues. CDR1 and CDR2 from the germline V gene are SNHLY and FYNNEI. This chain's CDR3 is CASSRTWEQYF. CDR3 bases: TGTGCCAGCAGCCGTACATGGGAGCAGTACTTC.

The rearrangement links TRBV11-2 to TRBJ1-2; D uncertain. The CDR3 has 12 amino acids. Germline CDR1 SGHAT, CDR2 FQNNGV. The germline V and J ends were trimmed by 0 bases and 11 bases, with 10 bases remaining between them. This chain's CDR3 is CASSLDLGRYTF. CDR3 bases: TGTGCCAGCAGCTTAGATCTCGGGCGGTACACCTTC.

This chain connects TRBV10-3 to TRBJ1-1; D ambiguous. Trimming left V 2 bases short and J 3 bases short, with 13 bases between. The CDR3 totals 15 residues. Germline values: CDR1 ENHRY, CDR2 SYGVKD. The CDR3 DNA reads TGTGCCATCAGTGAGCCCCCGGGCAAGGACACTGAAGCTTTCTTT. Its translation is CAISEPPGKDTEAFF.

This chain links TRBV6-5 with TRBJ2-7, with D unresolved. Germline loops: CDR1 MNHEY, CDR2 SVGAGI. Trimming removed 2 bases from V and 6 bases from J, with 8 bases in between. The CDR3 is 12 amino acids. The CDR3 nucleotides read TGTGCCAGCAGTTACCCGGGCGGCGAGCAGTACTTC. This gives the protein CASSYPGGEQYF.

J is TRBJ2-5 and V is TRBV29-1; TRBD1 is a possible D gene (5 bases). This CDR3 region has 13 residues. Looked up from germline, CDR1 is SQVTM and CDR2 is ANQGSEA. V was cut by 1 base and J by 5 bases, with 11 bases left in between. The CDR3 DNA follows: TGCAGCGTTGAAGGGGGCATGAGGGAGACCCAGTACTTC. Translating it yields CSVEGGMRETQYF.

CDR3 in amino acids: CASSLLTQGPEAFF. For the CDR3, the DNA is TGCGCCAGCAGCTTGTTAACGCAGGGCCCTGAAGCTTTCTTT. The chain links TRBV5-1 to TRBJ1-1; D perhaps matches TRBD1 (5 bases). Germline-derived CDR1 and CDR2 are SGHRS and YFSETQ. CDR3 length: 14 residues. The V and J ends lost 1 base and 6 bases respectively, with 13 bases between them.

The CDR3 here is CASSDARMAVGEAFF. For the CDR3, the DNA is TGTGCCAGCAGTGACGCCCGGATGGCAGTTGGTGAAGCTTTCTTT. The chain recombines TRBV6-4 with TRBJ1-1; D uncertain. The germline gives CDR1 MRHNA, CDR2 SNTAGT. V lost 2 bases to trimming and J lost 7 bases, with 17 bases between them. CDR3 length equals 15 residues.

V gene TRBV6-2 or TRBV6-3 combines with J gene TRBJ2-3; D is uncertain. V lost 6 bases and J 12 bases, leaving 13 bases between the germline ends. The V gene's germline CDR1 is MNHEY and CDR2 SVGEGT. This CDR3 has 11 amino acids. The CDR3 is CASSSGPEQYF. The CDR3 nucleotides read TGTGCCAGCAGCTCCGGGCCTGAACAGTATTTT.

This clone is a singleton in its sample. The chain has TRBV28 and TRBJ1-5; no reliable D call. There are 14 residues in the CDR3. V lost 8 bases, J lost 5 bases, and 16 bases lay in between. Germline CDR1 is MDHEN and CDR2 is SYDVKM. The CDR3 loop is CASLKRGFYQPQHF. The CDR3 DNA reads TGTGCCAGCTTGAAGCGGGGTTTTTATCAGCCCCAGCATTTT.

This chain joins TRBV10-2 and TRBJ2-3, with D hard to call. Germline-derived CDR1 and CDR2 are WSHSY and SAAADI. This CDR3 region has 14 residues. V lost 5 bases and J 3 bases, leaving 12 bases between the germline ends. DNA of the CDR3: TGCGCCAGCAGTCCCATGGAAGCGACAGATACGCAGTATTTT. Translation: CASSPMEATDTQYF.

The chain is built from TRBV7-3 and TRBJ2-5; D is uncertain. Trimming took 5 bases from V and 5 from J, leaving 12 bases between them. The germline V gene has CDR1 SGHTA and CDR2 FQGTGA. The CDR3 is 13 residues long. The CDR3 nucleotides are TGTGCCAGCAGCACCCGGGCGGCGGAGACCCAGTACTTC. Protein sequence: CASSTRAAETQYF.

The CDR3 is CASRALGPYGYTF. The CDR3 DNA follows: TGCGCCAGCAGGGCCCTTGGACCTTATGGCTACACCTTC. The chain uses TRBV5-1 and TRBJ1-2; D unclear. Looked up from germline, CDR1 is SGHRS and CDR2 is YFSETQ. The CDR3 spans 13 residues. Trimming took 5 bases from V and 5 from J, leaving 13 bases between them.

The chain employs TRBV15 and TRBJ2-5, with D maybe TRBD1 (5 bases). Trimming removed 5 bases at V and 5 bases at J, with 12 bases between. This CDR3 is 13 amino acids long. CDR1 and CDR2 from the germline V gene are LNHNV and YYDKDF (reference sequence). CDR3 nucleotides: TGTGCCACCAGCGCAGGACATGAGGAGACCCAGTACTTC. Translation: CATSAGHEETQYF. The entire variable domain, with the rest obtained from reference TRBV15 and TRBJ2-5, is as follows: DAMVIQNPRYQVTQFGKPVTLSCSQTLNHNVMYWYQQKSSQAPKLLFHYYDKDFNNEADTPDNFQSRRPNTSFCFLDIRSPGLGDTAMYLCATSAGHEETQYFGPGTRLLVL.

The chain couples TRBV19 to TRBJ2-3, with D possibly TRBD2 on 6 matching bases. This CDR3 comprises 13 residues. Germline V gene lookup returns CDR1 LNHDA and CDR2 SQIVND (reference sequence). V was cut by 1 base and J by 6 bases, with 8 bases left in between. CDR3 loop: CASSIGGGDTQYF. In DNA, the CDR3 is TGTGCCAGTAGTATAGGTGGGGGGGATACGCAGTATTTT.

This clone was seen a single time. V is TRBV15 and J is TRBJ1-6; TRBD1 might be the D (5 bases). CDR3 length equals 14 residues. Trimming took 1 base from V and 9 from J, leaving 10 bases between them. CDR1 and CDR2 (germline): LNHNV, YYDKDF (reference sequence). In DNA form, the CDR3 reads TGTGCCACCAGCAGAGTAGGGACTGGTTCACCCCTCCACTTT. It yields the protein CATSRVGTGSPLHF.

The chain joins TRBV6-6 to TRBJ1-5, with D tentatively TRBD1 (6 bases). This CDR3 region has 13 residues. Trimming pared 7 bases from V and 1 base from J, leaving 8 bases between. Germline V CDR1 and CDR2: MNHNY, SVGAGI (reference sequence). The CDR3 here is CASKGESNQPQHF. The CDR3 DNA sequence: TGTGCCAGCAAGGGGGAGAGCAATCAGCCCCAGCATTTT.

This chain links TRBV11-3 with TRBJ1-1; D is unresolved. The CDR3 extends over 13 amino acids. CDR1 SGHNT and CDR2 YENEEA come from the germline V gene. Trimming left V 5 bases short and J 1 base short, with 8 bases between. The CDR3 sequence is CASSIGWNTEAFF. In nucleotides, the CDR3 is TGTGCCAGCAGCATAGGATGGAACACTGAAGCTTTCTTT.

The J gene is TRBJ1-6, the V gene TRBV5-8; 7 nucleotides agree with TRBD1. Germline V gene lookup returns CDR1 SGHTS and CDR2 YDEGEE. The CDR3 has 12 residues. V shed 6 bases and J 16 bases; nucleotides not matched to a gene: 10. The CDR3 spells CASTFRTGILHF. CDR3 bases: TGTGCCAGCACCTTCCGGACAGGAATTCTCCACTTT.

The chain recombines TRBV5-6 with TRBJ2-2; the match to TRBD1 covers 7 bases. Germline values: CDR1 SGHDT, CDR2 YYEEEE. The CDR3 is 18 amino acids. Trimming removed 0 bases from V and 1 base from J; junction bases left unmatched: 9. CDR3 in amino acids: CASSLAVTGEWNTGELFF. In DNA, the CDR3 is TGTGCCAGCAGCTTGGCCGTCACAGGGGAATGGAACACCGGGGAGCTGTTTTTT.